This T cell receptor (beta chain) was recovered during a study of cytomegalovirus exposure and HLA in healthy donors. Whole-study context: A preliminary data release comprised 80 million to 95 million unique TCRs obtained from HLA-typed donors. Findings of the study overall: Using the classifier, cytomegalovirus status was reportedly diagnosed with high specificity and sensitivity.

PCR involved 60 Vbeta and 13 Jbeta primers. Sequenced by immunoSEQ multiplex PCR; TCRdb stores in-frame clones only, minus some. The data show 150,000 to 200,000 clones, around 79% seen once. With respect to this clone: No antigen is known for it.

V was clipped by 6 bases and J by 2 bases, with 18 bases between them. CDR1 is LNHDA and CDR2 is SQIVND in the germline V gene (reference sequence). CDR3 size: 16 residues. Sequencing used PBMCs. V usage is TRBV19 and J usage is TRBJ2-3; D might be TRBD2 (6 bases). The receptor was derived from a man in his forties or fifties in good health and CMV-seropositive. Here the CDR3 reads CASSAWGGKFTDTQYF. The CDR3 bases are TGTGCCAGTAGCGCTTGGGGCGGGAAGTTCACAGATACGCAGTATTTT. Drawing the rest from reference TRBV19 and TRBJ2-3, the complete variable domain is DGGITQSPKYLFRKEGQNVTLSCEQNLNHDAMYWYRQDPGQGLRLIYYSQIVNDFQKGDIAEGYSVSREKKESFPLTVTSAQKNPTAFYLCASSAWGGKFTDTQYFGPGTRLTVL.